This T cell receptor beta chain was identified in a study of regulatory T cells in long-lasting Graves disease. Study observations and caveats: The small sample size may have reduced accuracy. TRBV28, TRBJ1-2 and TRBJ2-5 were favored in persistent disease.

Time point defined: persistent/refractory GD, antithyroid drugs over 5 years with positive TRAb. Generation of the TCR library employed RNA extracted from PBMCs. Graves' disease was diagnosed by American Thyroid Association guidelines. This clonotype was seen many times. The antigen remains unidentified. With V trimmed by 5 bases and J by 5 bases, 11 bases remained unmatched. From germline, CDR1 is SEHNR and CDR2 FQNEAQ (reference sequence). This CDR3 has 15 amino acids. Through Arm-PCR of CDR3 regions and iRepertoire HTBI primers, TCR beta libraries were built. TCRdb recomputed calls from the multiplex PCR reads with MiXCR, one row per CDR3 protein. The repertoire consists of around 340,000 distinct CDR3 sequences, with around a fifth occurring once and the leading ten covering 29%.

The V gene is TRBV7-9, the J gene TRBJ2-5; TRBD1 matches at 7 bases. The sequence came from a female donor with Graves disease. This specimen consisted of peripheral blood mononuclear cells (PBMCs), obtained when the disease was refractory, from a patient treated with antithyroid drugs. The DNA of the CDR3 is TGTGCCAGCAGCCAAGACAGGGAATGGCGGGAGACCCAGTACTTC. Amino acids: CASSQDREWRETQYF. Full variable domain (remainder filled in from reference TRBV7-9 and TRBJ2-5): DTGVSQNPRHKITKRGQNVTFRCDPISEHNRLYWYRQTLGQGPEFLTYFQNEAQLEKSRLLSDRFSAERPKGSFSTLEIQRTEQGDSAMYLCASSQDREWRETQYFGPGTRLLVL.